Presented here are 27 T cell receptor beta chains from one specimen sequenced in a study of cytomegalovirus exposure and HLA in healthy donors. PCR employed 60 Vbeta and 13 Jbeta primers. TCRdb's table, derived via immunoSEQ multiplex PCR, lists solely in-frame clones and lacks some. The profile covers more than 110,000 clones, with around 75% appearing a single time and roughly 1.7% taken by the ten largest. Sequencing was done on a sample of PBMCs. All receptors come from a woman aged 25 to 39 in good health and CMV-seronegative.

The table lists this clone with a few counts. The chain employs TRBV18 and TRBJ2-7; 7 positions match TRBD1. CDR3 length: 14 amino acids. CDR1 is KGHSH, CDR2 LQKENI, per germline. J was trimmed by 2 bases and V by 3 bases; bases with no gene match: 4. For the CDR3, the DNA is TGTGCCAGCTCACCCCGACAGGGACCCTACGAGCAGTACGTC. Protein sequence: CASSPRQGPYEQYV.

This rearrangement joins TRBV6-1 to TRBJ1-1, with 8 bases that match TRBD1. The CDR3 has 14 amino acids. Trimming at V came to 6 bases and at J to 11 bases, leaving 14 bases not matched to a gene. Germline V gene lookup returns CDR1 MNHNS and CDR2 SASEGT. The CDR3, as DNA: TGTGCCAGCAGACGCCTCGGACAGGGAGATACGGCTTTCTTT. Translating it yields CASRRLGQGDTAFF.

Only one count was recorded for this clone. V usage is TRBV27 and J usage is TRBJ2-5; maybe TRBD2 (7 bases). The CDR3 covers 14 residues. V lost 5 bases and J lost 5, with 15 bases in between. The V gene's germline CDR1 is MNHEY and CDR2 SMNVEV (reference sequence). CDR3 sequence reads: CASSPRGGYETQYF. Written as DNA, the CDR3 is TGTGCCAGCAGTCCCCGCGGGGGCTACGAGACCCAGTACTTC.

This clone came up many times. The genes are TRBV2 and TRBJ1-6; perhaps TRBD1 as D (5 bases). Germline V gene sequence: CDR1 SNHLY, CDR2 FYNNEI. The CDR3 has 13 amino acids. V was trimmed by 8 bases and J by 10 bases, leaving 15 bases between them. The CDR3, as DNA: TGTGCCAGCGGGGGGGAGGAAGCGTCACCCCTCCACTTT. This codes for CASGGEEASPLHF.

The V call is TRBV6-1, the J call TRBJ1-5; a possible D gene is TRBD1 (6 bases). The V end lost 1 base, the J end lost 5 bases, and 9 bases lay between the germline ends. The CDR3 spans 14 residues. Germline V gene sequence: CDR1 MNHNS, CDR2 SASEGT. The CDR3 loop is CASSEGTEHQPQHF. The CDR3 DNA follows: TGTGCCAGCAGTGAAGGGACAGAACATCAGCCCCAGCATTTT.

This clone has just a few counts. The CDR3 region is CASRPPRDRGEKLFF. CDR3 in DNA: TGTGCCAGCAGGCCGCCCCGGGACAGAGGCGAAAAACTGTTTTTT. The chain carries TRBV9 and TRBJ1-4; 7 bases agree with TRBD1. With V trimmed by 5 bases and J by 8 bases, 12 bases remained unmatched. Germline V gene sequence: CDR1 SGDLS, CDR2 YYNGEE. This CDR3 is built from 15 residues.

The table lists this clone with a few counts. The rearrangement uses TRBV2 and TRBJ2-3; 7 bases line up with TRBD2. Germline V gene lookup returns CDR1 SNHLY and CDR2 FYNNEI. The CDR3 runs 15 residues. With V trimmed by 6 bases and J by 0 bases, 6 bases remained unmatched. The DNA for the CDR3 is TGTGCCAGCAGGGCGAGCGGGGCCAGCACAGATACGCAGTATTTT. Its protein product is CASRASGASTDTQYF.

Only one count was recorded for this clone. The chain uses TRBV2 and TRBJ2-5, with 8 bases lining up with TRBD1. V gave up 5 bases and J gave up 3 bases; unmatched junction bases: 5. Germline lookup yields CDR1 SNHLY and CDR2 FYNNEI. The CDR3 covers 14 residues. Here the CDR3 reads CASSREQGEETQYF. Here the CDR3 DNA reads TGTGCCAGCAGTCGGGAACAGGGGGAAGAGACCCAGTACTTC.

V gene TRBV5-6 combines with J gene TRBJ2-7, with 14 bases aligning to TRBD2. This CDR3 comprises 15 residues. Trimming at V came to 3 bases and at J to 7 bases, leaving 6 bases not matched to a gene. Germline CDR1 is SGHDT and CDR2 is YYEEEE. CDR3 bases: TGTGCCAGCAGCTATGGGACTAGCGGGAGTGGGGAGCAGTACTTC. Residues: CASSYGTSGSGEQYF.

The CDR3 loop is CASSLLGSNEQFF. The CDR3 DNA sequence: TGTGCCAGCAGCTTACTCGGGAGTAATGAGCAGTTCTTC. The chain employs TRBV7-3 and TRBJ2-1; D possibly corresponds to TRBD2 (6 bases). Deletions cut 2 bases from V and 7 bases from J, with 9 bases between. The CDR3 runs to 13 residues. Germline V CDR1 and CDR2: SGHTA, FQGTGA.

This clone was observed a few times. The rearrangement links TRBV10-2 to TRBJ1-1; D is ambiguous. Per the germline V gene, CDR1 is WSHSY and CDR2 is SAAADI. The V and J ends lost 5 bases and 8 bases respectively, with 15 bases between them. The CDR3 has 13 residues. The CDR3 region is CASSPYVGGEAFF. DNA of the CDR3: TGCGCCAGCAGTCCTTACGTAGGCGGCGAAGCTTTCTTT.

The chain is built from TRBV27 and TRBJ2-1; 9 nucleotides match TRBD2. The CDR3 covers 15 residues. The junction had 10 bases not matched to a gene; V was cut back by 5 bases and J by 8 bases. Germline CDR1 is MNHEY and CDR2 is SMNVEV (reference sequence). CDR3: CASSPWTSDLDEQFF. The CDR3, as DNA: TGTGCCAGCAGTCCTTGGACTAGCGATTTGGATGAGCAGTTCTTC.

The CDR3, as DNA: TGTGCCACTCACAGCGGGAGAGCTCAAGAGACCCAGTACTTC. Translating it yields CATHSGRAQETQYF. The chain recombines TRBV19 with TRBJ2-5, with TRBD2 identical over 8 bases. Germline V gives CDR1 LNHDA, CDR2 SQIVND (reference sequence). The trim removed 10 bases at V and 2 bases at J, leaving 9 bases unmatched. This CDR3 region has 14 residues.

This chain uses TRBV4-2 with TRBJ2-4, with a weak D call TRBD1 (7 bases). This CDR3 region has 16 residues. The V and J ends lost 0 bases and 2 bases respectively, with 11 bases between them. The germline V gene encodes CDR1 LGHNA and CDR2 YNFKEQ. The CDR3 DNA is TGTGCCAGCAGCCAAGATCAGGGGGGAACCAAAAACATTCAGTACTTC. Amino acids: CASSQDQGGTKNIQYF.

The chain links TRBV27 to TRBJ2-2; 8 nucleotides align to TRBD1. The CDR3 extends over 18 amino acids. CDR1 and CDR2 (germline): MNHEY, SMNVEV (reference sequence). V lost 5 bases, J lost 3 bases, and 14 bases stayed unmatched. The CDR3 nucleotides read TGTGCCAGCAGTGGCCTTGAGGACAGGGTTTCGTACACCGGGGAGCTGTTTTTT. It translates to CASSGLEDRVSYTGELFF.

J is TRBJ1-1 and V is TRBV5-6; D is undetermined. Germline V gene data show CDR1 as SGHDT and CDR2 as YYEEEE. The CDR3 is 12 residues long. V lost 3 bases, J lost 3 bases, and 6 bases lay in between. CDR3 sequence: CASSSGDTEAFF. Here the CDR3 DNA reads TGTGCCAGCAGCTCCGGGGACACTGAAGCTTTCTTT. Together with reference TRBV5-6 and TRBJ1-1, the CDR3 gives the full variable domain: DAGVTQSPTHLIKTRGQQVTLRCSPKSGHDTVSWYQQALGQGPQFIFQYYEEEERQRGNFPDRFSGHQFPNYSSELNVNALLLGDSALYLCASSSGDTEAFFGQGTRLTVV.

This clone has just a few counts. The rearrangement uses TRBV4-1 and TRBJ2-1; 11 bases are a match to TRBD2. With V trimmed by 3 bases and J by 6 bases, 7 bases remained unmatched. The germline V gene encodes CDR1 MGHRA and CDR2 YSYEKL. This CDR3 has 16 amino acids. The DNA of the CDR3 is TGCGCCAGCAGCCATATAGCGGGGGGGCCTTTCAATGAGCAGTTCTTC. As protein: CASSHIAGGPFNEQFF.

The J gene is TRBJ1-1, the V gene TRBV7-9; a weak D match, TRBD1 (5 bases). CDR1 and CDR2 from the germline V gene are SEHNR and FQNEAQ (reference sequence). This CDR3 has 15 amino acids. Trimming shortened V by 3 bases and J by 1 base, and 12 bases separated the two germline ends. The CDR3 DNA reads TGTGCCAGCAGCTTCGACCTAACAGGGAACACTGAAGCTTTCTTT. As protein: CASSFDLTGNTEAFF.

In regard to this clone: The junction does not match germline at one end; this may be a read error. V usage is TRBV5-1 and J usage is TRBJ1-3, with D tentatively TRBD1 (6 bases). Germline V gene sequence: CDR1 SGHRS, CDR2 YFSETQ. CDR3 length equals 14 residues. CDR3 nucleotide sequence: TGCGCCAGCAGTTTGGACAGTACTGGAAACACCATATATTTT. Protein product: CASSLDSTGNTIYF. The whole variable domain, remainder taken from reference TRBV5-1 and TRBJ1-3, is KAGVTQTPRYLIKTRGQQVTLSCSPISGHRSVSWYQQTPGQGLQFLFEYFSETQRNKGNFPGRFSGRQFSNSRSEMNVSTLELGDSALYLCASSLDSTGNTIYFGEGSWLTVV.

This clone was detected only a few times. The chain carries TRBV4-2 and TRBJ1-2; perhaps TRBD1 as D (6 bases). CDR1 LGHNA and CDR2 YNFKEQ come from the germline V gene. CDR3 length: 15 residues. V was trimmed by 1 base and J by 3 bases, leaving 12 bases between them. The CDR3 sequence is CASSQAIRTDYGYTF. The CDR3, as DNA: TGTGCCAGCAGCCAAGCTATCAGGACAGACTATGGCTACACCTTC.

V and J are TRBV30 and TRBJ2-1, with 8 bases identical to TRBD2. Germline V lookup: CDR1 GTSNPN, CDR2 SVGIG (reference sequence). Unmatched junction bases numbered 8, after V lost 2 bases and J lost 8 bases. CDR3 length equals 14 residues. In DNA, the CDR3 is TGTGCCTGGAGTAAGAGCGGGAGTCTGTATGAGCAGTTCTTC. Translated: CAWSKSGSLYEQFF.

This clone was recorded a few times. V gene TRBV28 combines with J gene TRBJ2-2, with 7 bases fitting TRBD2. CDR1 and CDR2 (germline): MDHEN, SYDVKM. This CDR3 is built from 14 residues. The V gene end was trimmed by 7 bases and the J gene end by 7 bases; junction bases not matched to a gene: 9. The CDR3 region has the DNA TGTGCCAGCAAGAGGACGGGGAGGGGCGGGGAGCTGTTTTTT. Translating gives CASKRTGRGGELFF.

This chain connects TRBV30 to TRBJ2-5; possible D gene TRBD2, 6 bases. The tail of the sequence fits TRBJ2-7 better, so the J call may be wrong. Germline V gene lookup returns CDR1 GTSNPN and CDR2 SVGIG (reference sequence). This CDR3 is 12 amino acids long. The CDR3 is CAWSLTSREQYF. The CDR3 DNA reads TGTGCCTGGAGTTTGACTAGTCGCGAGCAGTACTTC.

The chain uses TRBV9 and TRBJ2-1; TRBD2 matches at 10 bases. CDR1 and CDR2 (germline): SGDLS, YYNGEE. The CDR3 is made up of 17 amino acids. The V and J ends lost 0 bases and 5 bases, in that order; junction bases with no gene match: 8. The CDR3 protein is CASSVALAGVSDNEQFF. The CDR3 nucleotides read TGTGCCAGCAGCGTAGCCCTAGCGGGAGTAAGTGACAATGAGCAGTTCTTC.

This clone was detected once. The chain employs TRBV28 and TRBJ1-4; D possibly corresponds to TRBD1 (5 bases). V was cut by 6 bases and J by 4 bases, with 12 bases left in between. The germline V gene has CDR1 MDHEN and CDR2 SYDVKM. The CDR3 is made up of 14 amino acids. This CDR3 is CASRPGPDNEKLFF. CDR3 DNA: TGTGCCAGCAGGCCAGGGCCCGATAATGAAAAACTGTTTTTT.

The gene calls are TRBV7-8 and TRBJ2-7, with D maybe TRBD2 (6 bases). The CDR3 runs 17 residues. In germline, CDR1 is SGHVS, CDR2 FQNEAQ. V dropped 0 bases and J dropped 3 bases, with 18 bases sitting between them. DNA of the CDR3: TGTGCCAGCAGCTTAGCCGTTGCGGCGGGATGGTTCTACGAGCAGTACTTC. Translated, it gives CASSLAVAAGWFYEQYF.

The rearrangement joins TRBV19 to TRBJ2-3; D is ambiguous. CDR1 is LNHDA, CDR2 SQIVND, per germline (reference sequence). Trimming pared 3 bases from V and 6 bases from J, leaving 16 bases between. The CDR3 consists of 15 residues. For the CDR3, the DNA is TGTGCCAGTAGTATCGCTCACTCTCTGAGGGATACGCAGTATTTT. Protein product: CASSIAHSLRDTQYF.